These 7 T cell receptor beta chains were all obtained from the same sample, sequenced in a study of blood T cell repertoires in COVID-19. Produced via immunoSEQ multiplex PCR; TCRdb's table is partial and in-frame only. The profile shows some 150,000 clones, roughly 90% of them singletons. Material for sequencing was peripheral blood. The receptor set was obtained from a woman aged 50 to 60 with acute or convalescent COVID-19.

V is TRBV12-3 or TRBV12-4 and J is TRBJ1-1, with D tentatively TRBD1 (6 bases). V was pared by 7 bases and J by 3 bases, with 12 bases between. The CDR3 extends over 13 amino acids. The CDR3 DNA is TGTGCCAGCACATCTTCAGGGGACACTGAAGCTTTCTTT. Encoded protein: CASTSSGDTEAFF.

The V gene is TRBV19, the J gene TRBJ2-5; tentative D call: TRBD2 (6 bases). The CDR3 has 12 residues. The V end lost 6 bases, the J end lost 5 bases, and 10 bases lay between the germline ends. Germline values: CDR1 LNHDA, CDR2 SQIVND (reference sequence). The CDR3 region is CASREEGETQYF. CDR3 nucleotide sequence: TGTGCCAGTAGGGAGGAGGGCGAGACCCAGTACTTC.

J is TRBJ1-1 and V is TRBV18, with 7 bases identical to TRBD1. The trim removed 2 bases at V and 9 bases at J, leaving 9 bases unmatched. The CDR3 runs 14 residues. Germline loops: CDR1 KGHSH, CDR2 LQKENI. The CDR3 sequence: CASSPRQGEPQAFF. CDR3 coding DNA: TGTGCCAGCTCACCAAGACAGGGTGAGCCACAAGCTTTCTTT.

This chain connects TRBV19 to TRBJ1-1; the match to TRBD1 covers 7 bases. This CDR3 spans 15 amino acids. J gave up 6 bases and V 5 bases, and 12 bases lay outside the gene matches. CDR1 is LNHDA and CDR2 is SQIVND in the germline V gene (reference sequence). Written as DNA, the CDR3 is TGTGCCAGTAGTTCTCGCCGACAGGGAGGCGCTGAAGCTTTCTTT. This sequence encodes CASSSRRQGGAEAFF.

The chain combines TRBV7-9 with TRBJ2-2, with a possible D match to TRBD1 (5 bases). Trimming took off 1 base at V and 1 base at J, with 7 bases between the two ends. The CDR3 extends over 15 amino acids. Germline CDR1 is SEHNR and CDR2 is FQNEAQ (reference sequence). For the CDR3, the DNA is TGTGCCAGCAGCTTAGGGCAGGGGAACACCGGGGAGCTGTTTTTT. This translates into CASSLGQGNTGELFF.

The J gene is TRBJ1-1, the V gene TRBV5-4; possibly TRBD1 for D (5 bases). The germline V gene has CDR1 SGHNT and CDR2 YYREEE (reference sequence). V lost 5 bases and J lost 3, with 17 bases in between. The CDR3 runs 15 residues. CDR3 sequence: CASSLGTGDHTEAFF. CDR3 bases: TGTGCCAGCAGTCTGGGGACGGGAGACCACACTGAAGCTTTCTTT.

This clone showed up just once. The chain combines TRBV7-9 with TRBJ1-3; 8 bases agree with TRBD1. Per the germline V gene, CDR1 is SEHNR and CDR2 is FQNEAQ (reference sequence). With V trimmed by 5 bases and J by 1 base, 10 bases remained unmatched. CDR3 length: 17 residues. For the CDR3, the DNA is TGTGCCAGCAGCCCCCGGGACAGGAGGGGATCTGGAAACACCATATATTTT. Translation gives CASSPRDRRGSGNTIYF.